What follows are 4 T cell receptor beta chains derived from one specimen sequenced in a study of radiotherapy plus CTLA-4 blockade in lung cancer. The method was immunoSEQ multiplex PCR; TCRdb's version includes in-frame clones alone and lacks a portion of them. The repertoire holds fewer than 90,000 clones, with 83% as singletons. The material sequenced was peripheral blood, taken from a patient treated with radiotherapy plus ipilimumab. The receptors here all came from a human donor with non-small cell lung cancer who had stable disease on radiotherapy plus ipilimumab.

This chain links TRBV7-9 with TRBJ1-2; D might be TRBD1 (6 bases). Germline loops: CDR1 SEHNR, CDR2 FQNEAQ (reference sequence). The CDR3 has 15 amino acids. Trimming stripped 3 bases from V and 1 base from J, with 12 bases between. In DNA, the CDR3 is TGTGCCAGCAGCTTGCTTGAGGACAGTAACTATGGCTACACCTTC. Its protein is CASSLLEDSNYGYTF.

The chain has TRBV5-6 and TRBJ2-3; 15 bases line up with TRBD2. V lost 3 bases and J lost 5; bases outside the gene matches: 4. Germline V gene sequence: CDR1 SGHDT, CDR2 YYEEEE. There are 16 residues in the CDR3. The CDR3 sequence: CASSSGTSGRIDTQYF. In DNA, the CDR3 is TGTGCCAGCAGCTCCGGGACTAGCGGGAGGATAGATACGCAGTATTTT.

The gene calls are TRBV4-1 and TRBJ1-2, with 7 nucleotides matching TRBD1. The CDR3 loop spans 16 amino acids. V dropped 2 bases and J dropped 7; count of bases not matched to a gene: 13. Germline V gene data show CDR1 as MGHRA and CDR2 as YSYEKL. The CDR3 coding sequence is TGCGCCAGCAGCCAAACAAGGGACAAGGGGGCTCCTGGCTACACCTTC. It is translated as CASSQTRDKGAPGYTF.

J is TRBJ1-2 and V is TRBV19, with TRBD1 as a possible D gene (6 bases). Germline loops: CDR1 LNHDA, CDR2 SQIVND (reference sequence). There are 16 residues in the CDR3. V lost 2 bases and J lost 5, with 18 bases in between. The CDR3 spells CASSITSGRGGYGYTF. The CDR3 DNA reads TGTGCCAGTAGTATAACGTCGGGCAGGGGAGGGTATGGCTACACCTTC.